This entry is about one T cell receptor beta chain. Antigen unknown. Germline-derived CDR1 and CDR2 are MNHNY and SVGAGI (reference sequence). Trimming shortened V by 0 bases and J by 0 bases, and 8 bases separated the two germline ends. The CDR3 loop spans 15 amino acids. This sample was taken from a study of T cell repertoires in cytomegalovirus infection. TCRdb passed the reads through MiXCR, listing each CDR3 protein once. The table lists fewer than 1,000,000 distinct CDR3 sequences, roughly 31% of them singletons, with about an eighth in the top ten. Sequencing used cultured CD8+ T cells from PBMCs, obtained from culture after CMV antigen stimulation. The J gene is TRBJ1-1, the V gene TRBV6-6; D perhaps matches TRBD1 (5 bases). The receptor was derived from a human donor in good health (CMV status not recorded). Some clones in this sample may be carry-over from other donors' samples. Here the CDR3 reads CASSYSGPLNTEAFF. DNA of the CDR3: TGTGCCAGCAGTTACTCGGGACCGCTGAACACTGAAGCTTTCTTT.